The 12 T cell receptor beta chains reported below all come from one sample, sequenced in a study of metastatic and nonmetastatic thyroid tumors (dated by TCRdb to 2019 to 2021). None of the patients had been given any treatment before thyroid surgery. Library prep was done by PCR. This sample was sequenced with an Illumina HiSeq 4000. The raw public reads went through TCRdb reprocessing: fastp at Q25, MiXCR clone calling, in-frame beta chains kept. This sample gives about 27,000 clones in total; about 16% of them show up just once. The ten largest account for around 14% of the sample. The sequencing sample was made of blood. These TCRs come from a male donor with papillary thyroid cancer or a benign thyroid nodule (not recorded which). Some clones in this sample may be carry-over from other donors' samples.

The chain combines TRBV10-3 with TRBJ2-2; the D call may be TRBD1 or TRBD2 (6 bases each). The CDR3 runs 15 residues. With 7 bases removed from V and 6 bases from J, the gap between germline ends came to 18 bases. CDR1 and CDR2 from the germline V gene are ENHRY and SYGVKD. CDR3 nucleotides: TGTGCCATCAAGGGGGGACATGAGGGTGCCGGGGAGCTGTTTTTT. This codes for CAIKGGHEGAGELFF.

This clone was picked up many times. The rearrangement links TRBV11-1 to TRBJ2-7, with 10 nucleotides matching TRBD2. This CDR3 is 15 amino acids long. The germline gives CDR1 SGHAT, CDR2 FQDESV (reference sequence). Losses at the gene ends were 5 bases for V and 4 bases for J; bases not matched to a gene: 8. The CDR3 spells CASSPRTSGPYEQYF. The CDR3 DNA sequence: TGTGCCAGCAGCCCCCGGACTAGCGGCCCTTACGAGCAGTACTTC.

The table lists this clone with many counts. The V and J genes are TRBV28 and TRBJ2-7; no clear D. CDR3 length equals 13 residues. The germline V gene encodes CDR1 MDHEN and CDR2 SYDVKM. V was pared by 3 bases and J by 2 bases, with 8 bases between. The CDR3 nucleotides are TGTGCCAGCAGTTTGCCTACAACCTACGAGCAGTACTTC. Residues: CASSLPTTYEQYF.

This clone has ten or more counts. This rearrangement joins TRBV15 to TRBJ2-7; unclear D gene. Germline V lookup: CDR1 LNHNV, CDR2 YYDKDF (reference sequence). V shed 0 bases and J shed 3 bases, with 9 bases lying between them. The CDR3 length is 14 residues. The CDR3 sequence: CATSRETRFYEQYF. The CDR3 DNA sequence: TGTGCCACCAGCAGAGAAACCAGATTCTACGAGCAGTACTTC.

V and J are TRBV4-1 and TRBJ1-2, with a weak D call TRBD1 (5 bases). The ends were cut back, 2 bases at V and 4 bases at J, with 11 bases in the middle. The CDR3 has 14 amino acids. Germline V CDR1 and CDR2: MGHRA, YSYEKL. This CDR3 is CASSQIGTPYGYTF. In DNA form, the CDR3 reads TGCGCCAGCAGCCAAATCGGGACCCCCTATGGCTACACCTTC.

This clone has more than one count but fewer than ten. This sequence joins TRBV10-3 and TRBJ2-7; the D gene could be TRBD1 or TRBD2 (5 bases each). V shed 0 bases and J shed 3 bases, with 9 bases lying between them. The CDR3 spans 14 residues. CDR1 ENHRY and CDR2 SYGVKD come from the germline V gene. The CDR3 loop is CAISESTAVYEQYF. The CDR3 DNA reads TGTGCCATCAGTGAGTCGACAGCGGTCTACGAGCAGTACTTC.

This clone was observed many times. The chain has TRBV15 and TRBJ2-3; 12 bases fit TRBD2. The CDR3 spans 16 residues. Germline CDR1 is LNHNV and CDR2 is YYDKDF (reference sequence). V lost 8 bases and J lost 2; bases outside the gene matches: 8. The CDR3 coding sequence is TGTGCCACCCCTAGCGGGAGGGACTCAAACACAGATACGCAGTATTTT. Its protein product is CATPSGRDSNTDTQYF.

This clone was recorded at least ten times. The chain recombines TRBV6-1 with TRBJ2-7; tentative D call: TRBD2 (6 bases). The CDR3 loop spans 13 amino acids. Per germline, CDR1 MNHNS and CDR2 SASEGT. V was clipped by 3 bases and J by 1 base, with 7 bases between them. CDR3 DNA sequence: TGTGCCAGCAGTGAGGAGGGGTCCTACGAGCAGTACTTC. Protein: CASSEEGSYEQYF.

This clone appeared many times. CDR3 protein: CASSEVGPQETQYF. The CDR3 DNA reads TGTGCCAGCAGTGAAGTAGGCCCTCAAGAGACCCAGTACTTC. V gene TRBV2 combines with J gene TRBJ2-5; D call uncertain. The CDR3 contains 14 residues. V was clipped by 1 base and J by 2 bases, with 8 bases between them. CDR1 and CDR2 from the germline V gene are SNHLY and FYNNEI.

Many counts were recorded for this clone. The rearrangement joins TRBV4-1 to TRBJ2-1; TRBD2 might be the D (6 bases). The CDR3 runs to 16 residues. Looked up from germline, CDR1 is MGHRA and CDR2 is YSYEKL. Trimming removed 0 bases at V and 5 bases at J, with 14 bases between. The CDR3: CASSQDPTGVNNEQFF. The CDR3 DNA follows: TGCGCCAGCAGCCAAGATCCGACGGGGGTGAACAATGAGCAGTTCTTC.

This clone was found many times. The V gene is TRBV12-3 or TRBV12-4, the J gene TRBJ1-5; no firm D call. V was shortened by 3 bases and J by 0 bases, with 9 bases between the two germline ends. The CDR3 has 15 residues. The CDR3 sequence is CASSFRAYSNQPQHF. The DNA of the CDR3 is TGTGCCAGCAGTTTTAGGGCTTATAGCAATCAGCCCCAGCATTTT.

In this sample, this clone turned up many times. The chain employs TRBV3-1 and TRBJ2-2; D ambiguous. Deletions cut 5 bases from V and 1 base from J, with 8 bases between. The CDR3 is 14 residues long. CDR1 and CDR2 (germline): LGHDT, YNNKEL (reference sequence). The CDR3 DNA is TGTGCCAGCAGCGCGCCGGGGAACACCGGGGAGCTGTTTTTT. It is translated as CASSAPGNTGELFF.